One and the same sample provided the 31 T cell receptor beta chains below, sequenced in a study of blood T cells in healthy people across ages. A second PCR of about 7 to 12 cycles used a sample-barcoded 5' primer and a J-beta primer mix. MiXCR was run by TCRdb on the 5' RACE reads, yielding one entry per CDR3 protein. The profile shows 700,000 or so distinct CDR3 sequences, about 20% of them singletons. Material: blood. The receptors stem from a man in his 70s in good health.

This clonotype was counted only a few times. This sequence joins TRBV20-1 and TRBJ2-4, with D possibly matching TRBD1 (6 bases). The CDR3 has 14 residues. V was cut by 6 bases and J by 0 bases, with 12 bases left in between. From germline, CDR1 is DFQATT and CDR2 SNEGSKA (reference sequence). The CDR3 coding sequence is TGCAGTGCAAACGGACAGATAGCCAAAAACATTCAGTACTTC. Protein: CSANGQIAKNIQYF.

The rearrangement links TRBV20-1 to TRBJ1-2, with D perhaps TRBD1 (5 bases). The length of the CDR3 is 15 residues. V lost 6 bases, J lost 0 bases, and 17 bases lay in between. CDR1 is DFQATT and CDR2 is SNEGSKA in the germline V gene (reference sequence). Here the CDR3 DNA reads TGCAGTGCGCCTGAGCGGGGGGAACCTAACTATGGCTACACCTTC. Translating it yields CSAPERGEPNYGYTF.

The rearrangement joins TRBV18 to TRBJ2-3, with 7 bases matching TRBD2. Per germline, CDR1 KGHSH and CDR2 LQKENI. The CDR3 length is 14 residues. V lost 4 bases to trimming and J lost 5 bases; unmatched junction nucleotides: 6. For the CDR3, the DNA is TGTGCCAGCTCACGCTCGCGGGAGAGAGATACGCAGTATTTT. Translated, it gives CASSRSRERDTQYF.

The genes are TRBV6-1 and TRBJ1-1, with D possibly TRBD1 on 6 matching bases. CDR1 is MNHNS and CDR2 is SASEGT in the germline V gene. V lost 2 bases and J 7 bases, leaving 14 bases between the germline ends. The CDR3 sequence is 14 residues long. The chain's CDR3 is CASSERDGGIEAFF. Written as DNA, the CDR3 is TGTGCCAGCAGTGAAAGGGACGGGGGCATTGAAGCTTTCTTT.

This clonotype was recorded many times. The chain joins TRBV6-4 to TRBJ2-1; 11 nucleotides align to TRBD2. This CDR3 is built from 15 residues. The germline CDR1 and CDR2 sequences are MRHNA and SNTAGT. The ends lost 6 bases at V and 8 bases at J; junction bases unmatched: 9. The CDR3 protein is CASSTSSGGAYEQFF. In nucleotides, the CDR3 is TGTGCCAGCAGCACCAGTAGCGGGGGGGCTTATGAGCAGTTCTTC.

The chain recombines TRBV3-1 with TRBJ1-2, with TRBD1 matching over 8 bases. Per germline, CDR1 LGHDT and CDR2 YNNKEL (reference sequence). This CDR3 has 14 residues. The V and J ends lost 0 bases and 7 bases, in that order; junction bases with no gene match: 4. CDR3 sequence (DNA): TGTGCCAGCAGCCAAGATGCAGGGGGCCGTGGCTACACCTTC. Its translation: CASSQDAGGRGYTF. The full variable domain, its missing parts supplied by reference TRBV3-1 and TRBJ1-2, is DTAVSQTPKYLVTQMGNDKSIKCEQNLGHDTMYWYKQDSKKFLKIMFSYNNKELIINETVPNRFSPKSPDKAHLNLHINSLELGDSAVYFCASSQDAGGRGYTFGSGTRLTVV.

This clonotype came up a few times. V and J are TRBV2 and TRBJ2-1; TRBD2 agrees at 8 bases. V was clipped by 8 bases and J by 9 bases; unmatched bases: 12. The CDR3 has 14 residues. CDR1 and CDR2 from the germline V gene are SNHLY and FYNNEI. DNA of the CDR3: TGTGCCAGCCTCGATCGGGGGGGGAACGGTGAGCAGTTCTTC. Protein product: CASLDRGGNGEQFF. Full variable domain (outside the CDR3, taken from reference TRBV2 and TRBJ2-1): EPEVTQTPSHQVTQMGQEVILRCVPISNHLYFYWYRQILGQKVEFLVSFYNNEISEKSEIFDDQFSVERPDGSNFTLKIRSTKLEDSAMYFCASLDRGGNGEQFFGPGTRLTVL.

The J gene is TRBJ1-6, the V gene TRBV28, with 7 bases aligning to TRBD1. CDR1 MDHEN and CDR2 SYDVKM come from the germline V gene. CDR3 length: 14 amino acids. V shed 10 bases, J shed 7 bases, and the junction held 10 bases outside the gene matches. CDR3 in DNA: TGTGCCACCCGTTATGGGACAGAGAATTCACCCCTCCACTTT. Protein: CATRYGTENSPLHF.

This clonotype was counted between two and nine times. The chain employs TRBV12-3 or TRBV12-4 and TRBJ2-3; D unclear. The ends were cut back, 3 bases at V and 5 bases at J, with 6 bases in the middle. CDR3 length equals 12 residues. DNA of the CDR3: TGTGCCAGCAGTTTTAGGCGAGATACGCAGTATTTT. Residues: CASSFRRDTQYF.

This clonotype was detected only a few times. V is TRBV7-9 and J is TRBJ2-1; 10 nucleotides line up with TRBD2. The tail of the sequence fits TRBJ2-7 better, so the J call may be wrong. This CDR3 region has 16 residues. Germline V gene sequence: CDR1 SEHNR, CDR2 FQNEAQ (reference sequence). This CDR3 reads CASSPQQLAGANEQYF. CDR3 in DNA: TGTGCCAGCAGCCCCCAGCAGCTAGCGGGGGCCAACGAGCAGTACTTC.

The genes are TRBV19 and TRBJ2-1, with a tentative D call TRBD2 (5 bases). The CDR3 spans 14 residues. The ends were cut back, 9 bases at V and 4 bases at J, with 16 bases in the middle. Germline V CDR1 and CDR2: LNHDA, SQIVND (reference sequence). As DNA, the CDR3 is TGTGCCAGCCAGCCGGGATTAACTTACAATGAGCAGTTCTTC. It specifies CASQPGLTYNEQFF.

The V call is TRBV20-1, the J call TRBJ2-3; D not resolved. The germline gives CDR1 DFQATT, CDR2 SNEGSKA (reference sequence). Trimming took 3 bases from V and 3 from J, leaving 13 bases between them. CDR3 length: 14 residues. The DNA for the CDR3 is TGCAGTGCTAGTGGGCCAGACGGAACAGATACGCAGTATTTT. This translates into CSASGPDGTDTQYF.

CDR3 nucleotide sequence: TGTGCCAGCAGCTCCATTGGACTCCCTGAAAACATTCAGTACTTC. Translated: CASSSIGLPENIQYF. This chain connects TRBV7-9 to TRBJ2-4, with D possibly TRBD2 on 5 matching bases. There are 15 residues in the CDR3. Germline CDR1 reads SEHNR; CDR2 reads FQNEAQ (reference sequence). V lost 4 bases and J 5 bases, leaving 15 bases between the germline ends.

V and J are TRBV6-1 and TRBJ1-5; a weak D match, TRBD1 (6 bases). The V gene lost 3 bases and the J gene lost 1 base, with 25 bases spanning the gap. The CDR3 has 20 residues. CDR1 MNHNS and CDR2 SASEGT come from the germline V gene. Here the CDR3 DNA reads TGTGCCAGCAGTGACCCGACCGGACAGATTAAGGTTGGGAGCAATCAGCCCCAGCATTTT. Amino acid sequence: CASSDPTGQIKVGSNQPQHF.

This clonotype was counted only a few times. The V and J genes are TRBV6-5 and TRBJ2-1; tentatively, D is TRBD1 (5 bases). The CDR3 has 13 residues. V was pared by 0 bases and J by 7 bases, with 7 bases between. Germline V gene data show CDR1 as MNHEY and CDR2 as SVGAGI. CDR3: CASSYSQGNEQFF. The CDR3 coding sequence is TGTGCCAGCAGTTACTCCCAGGGTAATGAGCAGTTCTTC.

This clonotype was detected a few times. DNA of the CDR3: TGTGCCAGCAGCCAACCGGGACAAAACTCCTACGAGCAGTACTTC. Translated: CASSQPGQNSYEQYF. The chain is built from TRBV6-6 and TRBJ2-7, with a possible D match to TRBD1 (6 bases). The V end lost 6 bases, the J end lost 0 bases, and 15 bases lay between the germline ends. Germline assignment: CDR1 MNHNY and CDR2 SVGAGI (reference sequence). CDR3 length equals 15 residues.

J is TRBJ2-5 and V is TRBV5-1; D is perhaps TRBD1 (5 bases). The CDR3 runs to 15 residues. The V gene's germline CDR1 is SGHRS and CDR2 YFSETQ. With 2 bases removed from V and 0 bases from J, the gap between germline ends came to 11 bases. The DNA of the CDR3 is TGCGCCAGCAGCTTTCCAGGGTCGGACCAAGAGACCCAGTACTTC. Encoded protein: CASSFPGSDQETQYF.

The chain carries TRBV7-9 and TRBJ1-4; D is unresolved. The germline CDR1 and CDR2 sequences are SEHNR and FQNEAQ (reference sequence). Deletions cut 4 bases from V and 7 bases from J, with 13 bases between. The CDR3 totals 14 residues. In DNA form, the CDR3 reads TGTGCCAGCAGCTCAACCGGGGTGGGTGAAAAACTGTTTTTT. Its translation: CASSSTGVGEKLFF.

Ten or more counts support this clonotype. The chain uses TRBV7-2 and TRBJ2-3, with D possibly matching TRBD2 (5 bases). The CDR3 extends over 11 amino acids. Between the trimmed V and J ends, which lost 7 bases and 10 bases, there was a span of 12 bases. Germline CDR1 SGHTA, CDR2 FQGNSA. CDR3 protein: CASTLGVPQYF. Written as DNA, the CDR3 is TGTGCCAGCACCCTCGGGGTGCCGCAGTATTTT.

CDR3: CASSNGGLGDQPQHF. CDR3 DNA: TGTGCCAGCAGCAACGGGGGCCTGGGGGATCAGCCCCAGCATTTT. The V and J genes are TRBV12-3 or TRBV12-4 and TRBJ1-5; tentatively, D is TRBD1 (6 bases). V was pared by 6 bases and J by 5 bases, with 17 bases between. This CDR3 is built from 15 residues.

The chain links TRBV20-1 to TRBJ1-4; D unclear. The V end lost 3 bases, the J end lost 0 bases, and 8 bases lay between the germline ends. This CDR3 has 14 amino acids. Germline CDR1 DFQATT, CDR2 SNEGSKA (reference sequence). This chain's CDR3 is CSARFGATNEKLFF. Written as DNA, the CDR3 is TGCAGTGCTAGGTTCGGTGCAACTAATGAAAAACTGTTTTTT.

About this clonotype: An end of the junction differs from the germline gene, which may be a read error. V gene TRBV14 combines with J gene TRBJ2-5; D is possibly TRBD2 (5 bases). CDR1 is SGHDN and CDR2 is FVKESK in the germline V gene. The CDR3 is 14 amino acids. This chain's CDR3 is CASSSPGNLYEQCF. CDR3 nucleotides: TGTGCCAGCAGCTCCCCGGGGAACCTCTACGAGCAGTGCTTC.

CDR3: CSAPGAGSRNGYTF. In DNA form, the CDR3 reads TGCAGTGCGCCGGGAGCAGGGTCCCGAAATGGCTACACCTTC. The chain couples TRBV20-1 to TRBJ1-2; the D gene is possibly TRBD1 (5 bases). The CDR3 runs 14 residues. The germline V gene encodes CDR1 DFQATT and CDR2 SNEGSKA (reference sequence). V gave up 6 bases and J gave up 6 bases, with 20 bases separating them.

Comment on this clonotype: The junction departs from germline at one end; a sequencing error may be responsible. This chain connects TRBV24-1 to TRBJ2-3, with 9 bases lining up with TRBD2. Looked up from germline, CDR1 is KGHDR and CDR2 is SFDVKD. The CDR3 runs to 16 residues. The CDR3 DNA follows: TGTGGCACCAGTGACCTTAGCGGGGGACACACAGATACGCAGTATTTT. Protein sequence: CGTSDLSGGHTDTQYF.

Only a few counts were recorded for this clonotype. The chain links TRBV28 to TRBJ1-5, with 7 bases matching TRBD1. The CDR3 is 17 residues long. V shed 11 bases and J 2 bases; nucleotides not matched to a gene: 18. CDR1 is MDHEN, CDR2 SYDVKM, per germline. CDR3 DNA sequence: TGTGCCGGCATCCCCATGGGATACAGGGGCGGCAATCAGCCCCAGCATTTT. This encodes CAGIPMGYRGGNQPQHF.

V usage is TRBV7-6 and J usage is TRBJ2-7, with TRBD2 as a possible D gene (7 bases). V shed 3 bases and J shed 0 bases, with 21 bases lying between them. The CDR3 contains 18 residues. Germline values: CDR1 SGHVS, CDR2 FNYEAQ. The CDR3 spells CASSFVRRGARYSYEQYF. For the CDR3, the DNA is TGTGCCAGCAGCTTTGTGCGTCGGGGGGCAAGGTACTCCTACGAGCAGTACTTC.

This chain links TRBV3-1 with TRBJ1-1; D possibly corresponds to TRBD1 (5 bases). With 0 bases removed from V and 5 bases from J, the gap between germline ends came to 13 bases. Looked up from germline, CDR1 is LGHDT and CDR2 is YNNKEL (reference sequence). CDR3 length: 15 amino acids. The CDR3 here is CASSQDRRGNTEAFF. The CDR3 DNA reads TGTGCCAGCAGCCAAGATAGGCGGGGGAATACTGAAGCTTTCTTT.

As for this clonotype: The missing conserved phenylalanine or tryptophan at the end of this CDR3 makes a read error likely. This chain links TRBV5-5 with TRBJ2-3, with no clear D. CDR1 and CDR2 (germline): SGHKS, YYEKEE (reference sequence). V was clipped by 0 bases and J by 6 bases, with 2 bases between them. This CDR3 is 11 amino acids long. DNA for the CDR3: TGTGCCAGCAGCTTGGTGGATACGCAGTATCTT. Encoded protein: CASSLVDTQYL.

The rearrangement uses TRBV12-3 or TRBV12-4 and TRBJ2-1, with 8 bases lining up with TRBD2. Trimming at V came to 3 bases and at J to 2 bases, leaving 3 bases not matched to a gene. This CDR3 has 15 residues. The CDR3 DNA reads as TGTGCCAGCAGTTTCGGCGGGAGGACCTACAATGAGCAGTTCTTC. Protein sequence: CASSFGGRTYNEQFF.

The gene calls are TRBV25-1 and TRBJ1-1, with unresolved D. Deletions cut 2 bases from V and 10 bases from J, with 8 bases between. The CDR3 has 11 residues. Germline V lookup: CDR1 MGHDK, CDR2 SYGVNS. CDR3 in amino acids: CASSEGLGAFF. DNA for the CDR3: TGTGCCAGCAGTGAAGGCCTGGGAGCTTTCTTT.

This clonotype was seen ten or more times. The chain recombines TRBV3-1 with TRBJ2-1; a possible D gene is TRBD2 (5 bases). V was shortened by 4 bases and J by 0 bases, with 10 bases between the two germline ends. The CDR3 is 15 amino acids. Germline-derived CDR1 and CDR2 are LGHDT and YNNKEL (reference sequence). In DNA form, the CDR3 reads TGTGCCAGCAGCCCCGGACTCAGCTCCTACAATGAGCAGTTCTTC. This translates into CASSPGLSSYNEQFF.